The entry below describes one T cell receptor (beta chain). This entry belongs to a study of blood T cell repertoires in COVID-19. About the research overall: Donors in the United States, Italy and Spain gave samples during acute or convalescent COVID-19. T cells, B-cell-depleted T cells, or PBMCs provided the cDNA or gDNA that served as material.

Per the original data handling: Amplifying reference gene primers gave estimates of nucleated cell counts. Assay: immunoSEQ multiplex PCR; the TCRdb copy retains only in-frame clones and omits some. The V and J calls and clone size come from that table; D and trimming were worked out from the DNA. The table has roughly 80,000 clones, 84% seen once. Trimming cost V 0 bases and J 0 bases, with 10 bases left between them. Germline values: CDR1 MGHRA, CDR2 YSYEKL. This CDR3 has 16 amino acids. This TCR was sampled from a middle-aged man with acute or convalescent COVID-19. Sequenced: peripheral blood. This rearrangement joins TRBV4-1 to TRBJ2-3; a weak D match, TRBD1 (5 bases). CDR3 sequence: CASSQEGPPSTDTQYF. Written as DNA, the CDR3 is TGCGCCAGCAGCCAAGAGGGGCCACCCAGCACAGATACGCAGTATTTT.